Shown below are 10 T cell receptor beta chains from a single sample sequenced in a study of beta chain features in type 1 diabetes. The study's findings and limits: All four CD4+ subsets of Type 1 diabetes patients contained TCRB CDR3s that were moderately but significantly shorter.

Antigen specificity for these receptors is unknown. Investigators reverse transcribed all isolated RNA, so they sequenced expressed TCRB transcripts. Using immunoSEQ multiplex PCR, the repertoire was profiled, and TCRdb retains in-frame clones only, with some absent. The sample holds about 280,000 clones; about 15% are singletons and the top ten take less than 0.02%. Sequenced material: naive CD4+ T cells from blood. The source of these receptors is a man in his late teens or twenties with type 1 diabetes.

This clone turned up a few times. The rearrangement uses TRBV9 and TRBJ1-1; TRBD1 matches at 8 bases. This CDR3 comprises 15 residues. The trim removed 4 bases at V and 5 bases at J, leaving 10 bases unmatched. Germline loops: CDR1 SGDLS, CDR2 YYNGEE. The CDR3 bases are TGTGCCAGCAGCCCGCGGACAGGGTATGATACTGAAGCTTTCTTT. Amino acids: CASSPRTGYDTEAFF. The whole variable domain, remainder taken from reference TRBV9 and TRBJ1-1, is DSGVTQTPKHLITATGQRVTLRCSPRSGDLSVYWYQQSLDQGLQFLIQYYNGEERAKGNILERFSAQQFPDLHSELNLSSLELGDSALYFCASSPRTGYDTEAFFGQGTRLTVV.

The CDR3 is CASSSWGGKQETQYF. In DNA form, the CDR3 reads TGTGCCAGCAGCTCATGGGGGGGCAAACAAGAGACCCAGTACTTC. The chain carries TRBV7-2 and TRBJ2-5, with TRBD2 as a possible D gene (7 bases). The CDR3 totals 15 residues. Germline loops: CDR1 SGHTA, CDR2 FQGNSA. The V end was cut by 4 bases, the J end by 2 bases, with 14 bases between.

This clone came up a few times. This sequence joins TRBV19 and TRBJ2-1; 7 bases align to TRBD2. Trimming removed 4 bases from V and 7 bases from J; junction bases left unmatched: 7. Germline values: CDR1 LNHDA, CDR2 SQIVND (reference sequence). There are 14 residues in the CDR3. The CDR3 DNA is TGTGCCAGTAGTAATCTCGTGGGGGGGAATGAGCAGTTCTTC. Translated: CASSNLVGGNEQFF. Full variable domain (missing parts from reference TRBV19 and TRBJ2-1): DGGITQSPKYLFRKEGQNVTLSCEQNLNHDAMYWYRQDPGQGLRLIYYSQIVNDFQKGDIAEGYSVSREKKESFPLTVTSAQKNPTAFYLCASSNLVGGNEQFFGPGTRLTVL.

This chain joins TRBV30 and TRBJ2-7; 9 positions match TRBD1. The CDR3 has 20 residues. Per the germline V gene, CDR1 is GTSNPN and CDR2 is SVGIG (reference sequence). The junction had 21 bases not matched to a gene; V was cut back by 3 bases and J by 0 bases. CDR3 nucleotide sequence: TGTGCCTGGAGCCCCCGTCCGGGACAGGGCCCGATACTAAGCTCCTACGAGCAGTACTTC. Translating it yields CAWSPRPGQGPILSSYEQYF.

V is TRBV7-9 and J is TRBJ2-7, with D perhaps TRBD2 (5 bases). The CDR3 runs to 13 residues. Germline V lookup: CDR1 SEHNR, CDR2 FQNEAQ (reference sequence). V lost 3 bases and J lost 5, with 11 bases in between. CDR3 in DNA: TGTGCCAGCAGCTTCGGCGGGTACCACGAGCAGTACTTC. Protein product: CASSFGGYHEQYF.

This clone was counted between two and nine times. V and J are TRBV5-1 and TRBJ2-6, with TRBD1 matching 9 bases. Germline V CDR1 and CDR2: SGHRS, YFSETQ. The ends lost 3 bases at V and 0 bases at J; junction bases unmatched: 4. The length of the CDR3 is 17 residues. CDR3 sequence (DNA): TGCGCCAGCAGCTCGACAGGGGGTCCCTCTGGGGCCAACGTCCTGACTTTC. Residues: CASSSTGGPSGANVLTF.

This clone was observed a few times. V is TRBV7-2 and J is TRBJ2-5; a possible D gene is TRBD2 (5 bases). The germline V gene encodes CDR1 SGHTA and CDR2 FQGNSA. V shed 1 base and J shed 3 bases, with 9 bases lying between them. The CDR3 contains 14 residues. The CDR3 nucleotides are TGTGCCAGCAGCTTAGGAGGGTTTGAAGAGACCCAGTACTTC. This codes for CASSLGGFEETQYF.

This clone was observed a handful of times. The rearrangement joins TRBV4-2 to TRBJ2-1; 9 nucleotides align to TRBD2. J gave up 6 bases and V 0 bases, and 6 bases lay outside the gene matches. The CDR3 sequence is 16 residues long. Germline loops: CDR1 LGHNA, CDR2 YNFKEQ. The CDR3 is CASSQDGVAGVNEQFF. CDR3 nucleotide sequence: TGTGCCAGCAGCCAAGATGGAGTAGCGGGAGTCAATGAGCAGTTCTTC.

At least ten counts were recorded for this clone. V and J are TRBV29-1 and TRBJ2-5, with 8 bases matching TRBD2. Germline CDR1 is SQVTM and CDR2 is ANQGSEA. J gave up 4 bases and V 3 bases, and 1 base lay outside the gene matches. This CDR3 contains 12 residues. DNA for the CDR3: TGCAGCGTTGACGGGGGGGCAGAGACCCAGTACTTC. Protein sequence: CSVDGGAETQYF. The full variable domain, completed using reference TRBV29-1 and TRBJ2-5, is SAVISQKPSRDICQRGTSLTIQCQVDSQVTMMFWYRQQPGQSLTLIATANQGSEATYESGFVIDKFPISRPNLTFSTLTVSNMSPEDSSIYLCSVDGGAETQYFGPGTRLLVL.

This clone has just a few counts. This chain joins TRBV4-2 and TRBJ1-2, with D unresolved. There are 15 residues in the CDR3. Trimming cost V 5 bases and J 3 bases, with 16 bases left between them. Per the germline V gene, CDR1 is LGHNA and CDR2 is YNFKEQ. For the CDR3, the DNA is TGTGCCAGCAGCTTGGTGCCCAACCCGGACTATGGCTACACCTTC. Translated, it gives CASSLVPNPDYGYTF.